Below, one T cell receptor (beta chain) is given with its context. The antigen remains unidentified. Germline V lookup: CDR1 MNHEY, CDR2 SVGAGI. The CDR3 sequence is 13 residues long. V gave up 5 bases and J gave up 3 bases; unmatched junction bases: 2. This entry comes from a study of cytomegalovirus exposure and HLA in healthy donors. The wider study: The study's early data release held roughly 90 million unique TCRs from HLA-typed donors.

PCR amplification relied on 60 Vbeta primers (plus 13 Jbeta primers). Libraries were prepared by immunoSEQ multiplex PCR; TCRdb keeps only in-frame clonotypes and omits some of them. The table lists a few hundred thousand clones, over 65% of them singletons. Study conclusions and caveats: Accurate prediction of HLA-A and HLA-B alleles (for most subjects) was reportedly achieved from TCR beta sequences. A later analysis, which compared TCR beta chains of equal frequency, found the HLA-associated ones more clonally expanded. Later on, analysis showed that most CMV-associated TCR beta chains appeared to be HLA-restricted.

The sequenced material came from PBMCs. This receptor was taken from an older woman in good health and CMV-seropositive. V is TRBV6-5 and J is TRBJ2-5; TRBD1 agrees at 8 bases. The CDR3 nucleotides read TGTGCCAGCAGTAACAGGGGGAAAGAGACCCAGTACTTC. Its translation is CASSNRGKETQYF.